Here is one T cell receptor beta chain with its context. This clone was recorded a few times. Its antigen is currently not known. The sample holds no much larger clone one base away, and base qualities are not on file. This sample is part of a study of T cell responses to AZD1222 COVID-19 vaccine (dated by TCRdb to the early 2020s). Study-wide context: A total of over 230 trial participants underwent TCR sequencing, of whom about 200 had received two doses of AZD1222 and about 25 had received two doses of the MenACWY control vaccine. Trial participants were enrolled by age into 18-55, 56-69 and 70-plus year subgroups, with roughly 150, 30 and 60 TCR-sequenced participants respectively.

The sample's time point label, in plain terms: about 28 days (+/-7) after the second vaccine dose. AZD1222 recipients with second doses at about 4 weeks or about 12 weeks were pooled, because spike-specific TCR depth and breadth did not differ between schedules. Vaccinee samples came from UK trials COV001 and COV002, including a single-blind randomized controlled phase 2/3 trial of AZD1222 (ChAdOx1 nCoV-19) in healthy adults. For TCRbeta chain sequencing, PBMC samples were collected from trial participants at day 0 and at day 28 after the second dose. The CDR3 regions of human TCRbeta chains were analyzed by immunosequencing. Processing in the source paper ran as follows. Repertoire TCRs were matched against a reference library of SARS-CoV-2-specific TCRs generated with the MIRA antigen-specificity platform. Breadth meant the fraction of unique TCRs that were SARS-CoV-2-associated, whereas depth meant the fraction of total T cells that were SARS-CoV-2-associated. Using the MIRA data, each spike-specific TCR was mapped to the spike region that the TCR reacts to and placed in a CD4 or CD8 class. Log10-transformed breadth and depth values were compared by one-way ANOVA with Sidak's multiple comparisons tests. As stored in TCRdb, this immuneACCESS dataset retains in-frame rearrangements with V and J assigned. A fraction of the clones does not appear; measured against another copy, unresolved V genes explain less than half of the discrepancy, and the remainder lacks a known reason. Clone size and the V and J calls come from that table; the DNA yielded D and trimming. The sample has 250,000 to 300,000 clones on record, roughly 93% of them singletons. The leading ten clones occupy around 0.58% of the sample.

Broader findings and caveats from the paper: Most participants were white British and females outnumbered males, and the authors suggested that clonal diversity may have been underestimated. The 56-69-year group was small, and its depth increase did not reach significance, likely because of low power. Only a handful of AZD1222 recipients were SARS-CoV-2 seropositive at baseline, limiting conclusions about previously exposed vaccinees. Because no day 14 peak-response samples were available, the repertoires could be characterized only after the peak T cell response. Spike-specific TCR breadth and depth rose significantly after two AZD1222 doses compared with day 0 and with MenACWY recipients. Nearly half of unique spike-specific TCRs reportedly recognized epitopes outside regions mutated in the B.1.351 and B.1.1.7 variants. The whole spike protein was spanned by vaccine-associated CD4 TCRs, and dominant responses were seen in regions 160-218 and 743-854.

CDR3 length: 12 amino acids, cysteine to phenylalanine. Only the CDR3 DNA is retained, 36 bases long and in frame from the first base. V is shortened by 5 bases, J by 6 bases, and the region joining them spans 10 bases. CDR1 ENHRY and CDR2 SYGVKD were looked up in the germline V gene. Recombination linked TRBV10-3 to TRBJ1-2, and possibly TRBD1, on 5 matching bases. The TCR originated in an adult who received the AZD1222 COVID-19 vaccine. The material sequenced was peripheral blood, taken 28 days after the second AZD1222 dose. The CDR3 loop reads CAISRTGHGYTF. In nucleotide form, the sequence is TGTGCCATCAGTAGGACGGGACATGGCTACACCTTC.